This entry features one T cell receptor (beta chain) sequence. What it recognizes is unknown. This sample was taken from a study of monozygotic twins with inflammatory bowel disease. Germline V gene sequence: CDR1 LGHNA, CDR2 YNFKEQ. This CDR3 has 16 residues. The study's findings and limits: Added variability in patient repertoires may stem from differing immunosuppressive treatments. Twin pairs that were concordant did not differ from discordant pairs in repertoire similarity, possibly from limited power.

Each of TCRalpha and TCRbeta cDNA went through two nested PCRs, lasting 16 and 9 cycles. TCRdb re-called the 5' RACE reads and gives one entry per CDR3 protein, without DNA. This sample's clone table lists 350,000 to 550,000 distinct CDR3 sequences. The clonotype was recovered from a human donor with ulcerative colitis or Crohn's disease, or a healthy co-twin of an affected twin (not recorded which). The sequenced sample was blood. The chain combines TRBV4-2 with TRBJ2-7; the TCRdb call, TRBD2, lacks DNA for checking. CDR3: CASSQASSGETYEQYF.